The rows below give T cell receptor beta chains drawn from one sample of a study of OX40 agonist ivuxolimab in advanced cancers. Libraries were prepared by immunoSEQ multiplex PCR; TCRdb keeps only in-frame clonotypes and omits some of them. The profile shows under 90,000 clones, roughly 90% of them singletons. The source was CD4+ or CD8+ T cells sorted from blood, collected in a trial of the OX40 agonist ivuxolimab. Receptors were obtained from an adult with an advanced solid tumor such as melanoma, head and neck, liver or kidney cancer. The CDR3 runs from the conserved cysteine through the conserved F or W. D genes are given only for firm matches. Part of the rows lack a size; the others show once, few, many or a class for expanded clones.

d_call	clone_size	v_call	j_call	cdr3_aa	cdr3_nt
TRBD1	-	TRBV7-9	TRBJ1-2	CASSRGQDYGYTF	TGTGCCAGCTCGAGAGGACAGGATTATGGCTACACCTTC
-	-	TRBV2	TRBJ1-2	CASSELGGSNYGYTF	TGTGCCAGCAGTGAATTGGGGGGCAGCAACTATGGCTACACCTTC
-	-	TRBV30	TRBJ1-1	CAWSVNQPQAFF	TGTGCCTGGAGTGTAAATCAGCCTCAAGCTTTCTTT
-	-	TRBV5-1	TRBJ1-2	CASSLAGFNPYGYTF	TGCGCCAGCAGCTTGGCAGGGTTTAACCCCTATGGCTACACCTTC
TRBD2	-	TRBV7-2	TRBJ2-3	CASSSRGGASTDTQYF	TGTGCCAGCAGCTCCCGCGGGGGGGCTAGCACAGATACGCAGTATTTT
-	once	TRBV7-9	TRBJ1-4	CASSSGFRGVNEKLFF	TGTGCCAGCAGCTCGGGTTTTCGGGGGGTTAATGAAAAACTGTTTTTT
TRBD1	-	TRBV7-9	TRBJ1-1	CASSSQGAVSAFF	TGTGCCAGCAGCTCGCAGGGGGCGGTGAGTGCTTTCTTT
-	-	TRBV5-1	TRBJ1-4	CASSLLGQDEKLFF	TGCGCCAGCAGCTTGTTGGGGCAAGATGAAAAACTGTTTTTT
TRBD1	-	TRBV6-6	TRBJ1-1	CASNRLGQGVGAFF	TGTGCCAGCAACAGACTGGGACAGGGGGTTGGAGCTTTCTTT
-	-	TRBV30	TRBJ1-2	CAWRDVPFYGYTF	TGTGCCTGGAGGGACGTTCCCTTCTATGGCTACACCTTC
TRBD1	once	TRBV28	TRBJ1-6	CASSLTGQGTYPLHF	TGTGCCAGCAGTCTCACGGGACAGGGCACTTATCCCCTCCACTTT
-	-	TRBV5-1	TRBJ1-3	CASSLGQIGNTIYF	TGCGCCAGCAGCTTGGGGCAGATCGGAAACACCATATATTTT
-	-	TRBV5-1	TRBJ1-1	CASSLNWAGDTEAFF	TGCGCCAGCAGCTTGAATTGGGCAGGGGACACTGAAGCTTTCTTT
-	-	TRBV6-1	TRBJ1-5	CASSDYSIYQPQHF	TGTGCCAGCAGTGATTACAGTATCTATCAGCCCCAGCATTTT
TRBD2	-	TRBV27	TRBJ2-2	CASHGLAGANTGELFF	TGTGCCAGCCATGGACTAGCGGGGGCGAACACCGGGGAGCTGTTTTTT
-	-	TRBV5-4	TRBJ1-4	CASSLSGGTGREKLFF	TGTGCCAGCAGCTTGAGTGGCGGGACCGGGCGGGAAAAACTGTTTTTT
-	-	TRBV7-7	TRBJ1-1	CASSSLGGTEAFF	TGTGCTAGCAGCTCCCTGGGGGGGACTGAAGCTTTCTTT
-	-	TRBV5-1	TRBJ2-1	CASSSDGYNEQFF	TGCGCCAGCAGCTCGGACGGGTACAATGAGCAGTTCTTC
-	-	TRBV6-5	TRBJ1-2	CASSYSPGIYGYTF	TGTGCCAGCAGTTACTCCCCAGGGATTTATGGCTACACCTTC
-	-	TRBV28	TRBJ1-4	CASSPLAGWQPNEKLFF	TGTGCCAGCAGTCCTCTCGCCGGGTGGCAACCTAATGAAAAACTGTTTTTT
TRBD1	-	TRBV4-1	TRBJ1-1	CASSLEDRLDTEAFF	TGCGCCAGCAGCCTTGAGGACAGGTTGGACACTGAAGCTTTCTTT
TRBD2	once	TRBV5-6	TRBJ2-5	CASSLGRERRETQYF	TGTGCCAGCAGCTTGGGGCGGGAGCGTCGCGAGACCCAGTACTTC
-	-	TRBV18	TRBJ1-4	CASSPGPMDGKLFF	TGTGCCAGCTCACCGGGGCCTATGGATGGGAAACTGTTTTTT
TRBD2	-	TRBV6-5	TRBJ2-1	CASGYTGGPPDEQFF	TGTGCCAGCGGTTATACGGGGGGGCCACCCGATGAGCAGTTCTTC
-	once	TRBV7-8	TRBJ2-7	CASSLGGTYEQYF	TGTGCCAGCAGCTTAGGGGGCACCTACGAGCAGTACTTC
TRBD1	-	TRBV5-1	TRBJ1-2	CASSYLQGGYGYTF	TGCGCCAGCAGCTATTTACAGGGGGGGTATGGCTACACCTTC
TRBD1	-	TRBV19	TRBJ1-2	CASSIHRGANYGYTF	TGTGCCAGTAGTATCCACAGGGGAGCTAACTATGGCTACACCTTC
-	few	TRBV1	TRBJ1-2	CTSSQGQGGYTF	TGCACCAGCAGCCAGGGCCAAGGCGGCTACACCTTC
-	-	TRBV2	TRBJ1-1	CASGWDLNTEAFF	TGTGCCAGCGGATGGGATTTGAACACTGAAGCTTTCTTT
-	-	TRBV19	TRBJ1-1	CASSREPNTEAFF	TGTGCCAGTAGTCGAGAACCTAACACTGAAGCTTTCTTT